Following are 18 T cell receptor beta chains from one sample sequenced in a study of cytomegalovirus exposure and HLA in healthy donors. Primers included in the PCR were 60 Vbeta and 13 Jbeta primers. Clones were read by immunoSEQ multiplex PCR, and TCRdb kept only the in-frame ones, dropping some. The data hold approximately 180,000 clones, with approximately 11% observed a single time. The sample comprised PBMCs. These receptors came from a man aged 45-65 years in good health and CMV-seropositive.

This clone was seen a few times. V is TRBV27 and J is TRBJ1-6; no clear D gene. This CDR3 has 14 residues. Trimming took off 4 bases at V and 7 bases at J, with 11 bases between the two ends. Germline CDR1 reads MNHEY; CDR2 reads SMNVEV (reference sequence). Here the CDR3 reads CASSSTYLNSPLHF. As DNA, the CDR3 is TGTGCCAGCAGTTCGACATACCTGAATTCACCCCTCCACTTT.

This clone has only a few counts. J is TRBJ2-1 and V is TRBV5-1; weak D call: TRBD1 (5 bases). V was cut by 0 bases and J by 6 bases, with 13 bases left in between. CDR1 and CDR2 (germline): SGHRS, YFSETQ. There are 15 residues in the CDR3. CDR3 loop: CASSLVQGKANEQFF. CDR3 DNA: TGCGCCAGCAGCTTGGTTCAGGGAAAGGCCAATGAGCAGTTCTTC.

The rearrangement links TRBV14 to TRBJ2-3; TRBD1 aligns across 9 bases. From germline, CDR1 is SGHDN and CDR2 FVKESK. After removal of 4 bases from V and 3 bases from J, the junction contained 11 bases not matched to a gene. This CDR3 has 17 residues. CDR3 amino acids: CASSLRPGTGMTDTQYF. CDR3 DNA: TGTGCCAGCAGCCTTCGGCCCGGGACAGGGATGACAGATACGCAGTATTTT.

The V call is TRBV5-1, the J call TRBJ1-2; 7 positions match TRBD1. This CDR3 comprises 15 residues. CDR1 and CDR2 (germline): SGHRS, YFSETQ. With 0 bases clipped from V and 2 bases from J, the junction kept 4 bases outside the gene matches. The CDR3 coding sequence is TGCGCCAGCAGCTTGGGGGGCAGGGGGAACTATGGCTACACCTTC. Translating it yields CASSLGGRGNYGYTF.

This clone was counted only a few times. The chain uses TRBV30 and TRBJ2-7; the match to TRBD1 covers 7 bases. The CDR3 totals 12 residues. Germline assignment: CDR1 GTSNPN and CDR2 SVGIG (reference sequence). V lost 4 bases and J lost 3; bases outside the gene matches: 3. The CDR3 here is CAWTRQGYEQYF. The CDR3 DNA sequence: TGTGCCTGGACGAGACAGGGCTACGAGCAGTACTTC. The whole variable domain, filled in from reference TRBV30 and TRBJ2-7, reads SQTIHQWPATLVQPVGSPLSLECTVEGTSNPNLYWYRQAAGRGLQLLFYSVGIGQISSEVPQNLSASRPQDRQFILSSKKLLLSDSGFYLCAWTRQGYEQYFGPGTRLTVT.

This clone was observed a few times. The chain is built from TRBV5-6 and TRBJ1-2; 10 positions agree with TRBD1. The CDR3 is made up of 13 amino acids. Germline CDR1 reads SGHDT; CDR2 reads YYEEEE. Losses at the gene ends were 4 bases for V and 7 bases for J; bases not matched to a gene: 4. This CDR3 is CASSLGTGVGYTF. The CDR3 DNA is TGTGCCAGCAGCCTCGGGACAGGGGTTGGCTACACCTTC.

This clone was recorded at least ten times. The chain recombines TRBV5-5 with TRBJ2-2; TRBD1 is a possible D gene (6 bases). V lost 4 bases, J lost 6 bases, and 16 bases lay in between. CDR1 is SGHKS, CDR2 YYEKEE, per germline (reference sequence). This CDR3 spans 15 amino acids. CDR3 sequence: CASSPLGADSGELFF. The CDR3 DNA is TGTGCCAGCAGCCCCCTGGGGGCCGATTCCGGGGAGCTGTTTTTT.

This chain connects TRBV19 to TRBJ2-2; 8 nucleotides line up with TRBD1. After removal of 3 bases from V and 0 bases from J, the junction contained 3 bases not matched to a gene. CDR3 length: 16 amino acids. Germline V CDR1 and CDR2: LNHDA, SQIVND (reference sequence). The CDR3 sequence: CASSIKQGANTGELFF. The CDR3 coding sequence is TGTGCCAGTAGTATCAAACAGGGGGCGAACACCGGGGAGCTGTTTTTT.

The genes are TRBV5-4 and TRBJ2-7, with D tentatively TRBD2 (6 bases). The germline gives CDR1 SGHNT, CDR2 YYREEE (reference sequence). The V and J ends lost 4 bases and 7 bases respectively, with 12 bases between them. This CDR3 region has 12 residues. CDR3 in amino acids: CASSRGGLEQYV. CDR3 in DNA: TGTGCCAGCAGCCGCGGAGGGTTGGAGCAGTACGTC.

The gene calls are TRBV19 and TRBJ1-1, with 7 bases aligning to TRBD1. Per germline, CDR1 LNHDA and CDR2 SQIVND (reference sequence). Unmatched junction bases numbered 6, after V lost 1 base and J lost 1 base. The length of the CDR3 is 16 residues. The CDR3 nucleotides are TGTGCCAGTAGTATAGTGGCAGGGGGACCGAACACTGAAGCTTTCTTT. Its translation is CASSIVAGGPNTEAFF.

The CDR3 nucleotides are TGTGCCAGCACCCTGACAGTGGAACCTAACTATGGCTACACCTTC. This codes for CASTLTVEPNYGYTF. The chain recombines TRBV9 with TRBJ1-2; possibly TRBD1 for D (5 bases). CDR3 length: 15 amino acids. V was cut by 6 bases and J by 0 bases, with 15 bases left in between. The V gene's germline CDR1 is SGDLS and CDR2 YYNGEE.

V gene TRBV11-3 combines with J gene TRBJ2-3, with TRBD1 as a possible D gene (5 bases). The CDR3 runs 13 residues. Trimming removed 3 bases from V and 5 bases from J, with 9 bases in between. CDR1 SGHNT and CDR2 YENEEA come from the germline V gene. This CDR3 reads CASSLTAQDTQYF. Written as DNA, the CDR3 is TGTGCCAGCAGCTTGACAGCCCAAGATACGCAGTATTTT. Filled out from reference TRBV11-3 and TRBJ2-3, the complete variable domain reads EAGVVQSPRYKIIEKKQPVAFWCNPISGHNTLYWYLQNLGQGPELLIRYENEEAVDDSQLPKDRFSAERLKGVDSTLKIQPAELGDSAVYLCASSLTAQDTQYFGPGTRLTVL.

This clone was observed a handful of times. V is TRBV7-2 and J is TRBJ2-5, with 13 bases identical to TRBD2. The V and J ends lost 3 bases and 4 bases, in that order; junction bases with no gene match: 5. Germline lookup yields CDR1 SGHTA and CDR2 FQGNSA. The CDR3 spans 16 residues. CDR3: CASSFRGTSGVETQYF. In DNA form, the CDR3 reads TGTGCCAGCAGCTTCCGCGGGACTAGCGGGGTAGAGACCCAGTACTTC.

This clone was observed a few times. The CDR3 nucleotides are TGTGCCACCAGCAGAGTGGGCCACTTCTATGGCTACACCTTC. Encoded protein: CATSRVGHFYGYTF. The rearrangement joins TRBV15 to TRBJ1-2; no firm D call. This CDR3 is built from 14 residues. Looked up from germline, CDR1 is LNHNV and CDR2 is YYDKDF (reference sequence). V was shortened by 1 base and J by 4 bases, with 10 bases between the two germline ends. The full variable domain, completed using reference TRBV15 and TRBJ1-2, is DAMVIQNPRYQVTQFGKPVTLSCSQTLNHNVMYWYQQKSSQAPKLLFHYYDKDFNNEADTPDNFQSRRPNTSFCFLDIRSPGLGDTAMYLCATSRVGHFYGYTFGSGTRLTVV.

This clone appeared a few times. This chain uses TRBV7-2 with TRBJ2-1, with D perhaps TRBD2 (6 bases). CDR1 is SGHTA and CDR2 is FQGNSA in the germline V gene. The CDR3 covers 15 residues. V lost 7 bases, J lost 7 bases, and 20 bases lay in between. The CDR3 DNA follows: TGTGCCAGCAACTCCCCAACCGGGGGTGGGAATGAGCAGTTCTTC. This codes for CASNSPTGGGNEQFF.

This clone came up once. The chain joins TRBV28 to TRBJ1-5; the D is unclear. CDR1 and CDR2 from the germline V gene are MDHEN and SYDVKM. V lost 6 bases and J 2 bases, leaving 17 bases between the germline ends. The CDR3 length is 16 residues. CDR3 coding DNA: TGTGCCAGCAGCTTTTCGGGGAAACGTGGCAATCAGCCCCAGCATTTT. Protein sequence: CASSFSGKRGNQPQHF. Complete variable domain (other parts from reference TRBV28 and TRBJ1-5): DVKVTQSSRYLVKRTGEKVFLECVQDMDHENMFWYRQDPGLGLRLIYFSYDVKMKEKGDIPEGYSVSREKKERFSLILESASTNQTSMYLCASSFSGKRGNQPQHFGDGTRLSIL.

This clone was detected only a few times. The J gene is TRBJ2-3, the V gene TRBV4-3, with D hard to call. CDR1 is LGHNA, CDR2 YSLEER, per germline. This CDR3 region has 15 residues. V was shortened by 1 base and J by 2 bases, with 10 bases between the two germline ends. CDR3 bases: TGCGCCAGCAGCCAAGCTAGATTCTACACAGATACGCAGTATTTT. Protein sequence: CASSQARFYTDTQYF.

This clone showed up just a few times. The chain couples TRBV29-1 to TRBJ2-7; D is uncertain. The germline V and J ends were trimmed by 2 bases and 13 bases, with 12 bases remaining between them. This CDR3 has 10 amino acids. CDR1 is SQVTM, CDR2 ANQGSEA, per germline. CDR3 bases: TGCAGCGTTGAACGCCTCCAAACTTACGTC. The encoded protein is CSVERLQTYV.